These 30 T cell receptor beta chains originate from one sample sequenced in a study of cytomegalovirus exposure and HLA in healthy donors. The PCR contained 60 Vbeta and 13 Jbeta primers. This table comes from immunoSEQ multiplex PCR, and its TCRdb copy is limited to in-frame clones, with some not included. The data contain 60,000 to 80,000 clones, around 80% of them singletons. The source material was PBMCs. The receptors shown here come from a girl under 18 in good health and CMV-seropositive.

This clone was picked up a small number of times. The gene calls are TRBV5-4 and TRBJ2-7; 10 bases line up with TRBD2. The CDR3 extends over 16 amino acids. V shed 10 bases, J shed 0 bases, and the junction held 13 bases outside the gene matches. The germline V gene has CDR1 SGHNT and CDR2 YYREEE (reference sequence). In nucleotides, the CDR3 is TGTGCCGTCACGCCTAAAGCGGGAGGGGACTCCTACGAGCAGTACTTC. It yields the protein CAVTPKAGGDSYEQYF.

The chain carries TRBV30 and TRBJ1-1, with 9 bases identical to TRBD1. V was clipped by 3 bases and J by 9 bases; unmatched bases: 2. The CDR3 totals 11 residues. From germline, CDR1 is GTSNPN and CDR2 SVGIG (reference sequence). The CDR3 DNA is TGTGCCTGGAGCGGGACAGGGAAAGCTTTCTTT. The encoded protein is CAWSGTGKAFF.

The chain is built from TRBV9 and TRBJ2-7, with 9 nucleotides matching TRBD2. The CDR3 consists of 16 residues. Unmatched junction bases numbered 7, after V lost 0 bases and J lost 3 bases. Germline CDR1 SGDLS, CDR2 YYNGEE. The DNA of the CDR3 is TGTGCCAGCAGCGTAGGGCCCCTAGCGGGAAGCTACGAGCAGTACTTC. Its protein product is CASSVGPLAGSYEQYF.

The chain uses TRBV11-1 and TRBJ1-2; 12 bases fit TRBD1. The germline CDR1 and CDR2 sequences are SGHAT and FQDESV (reference sequence). V lost 7 bases and J lost 8; bases outside the gene matches: 14. The CDR3 extends over 16 amino acids. CDR3 nucleotide sequence: TGTGCCAGCACAGCTCGTCCGGGACAGGGGGCGCTGGGCTACACCTTC. Translated: CASTARPGQGALGYTF.

This rearrangement joins TRBV19 to TRBJ2-7; D may be TRBD1 (5 bases). Per the germline V gene, CDR1 is LNHDA and CDR2 is SQIVND (reference sequence). V gave up 9 bases and J gave up 2 bases, with 17 bases separating them. The CDR3 spans 14 residues. CDR3 amino acids: CASGGRGRTYEQYF. The CDR3, as DNA: TGTGCCAGCGGCGGTAGGGGAAGGACCTACGAGCAGTACTTC.

The V gene is TRBV19, the J gene TRBJ2-3; maybe TRBD2 (5 bases). CDR1 is LNHDA, CDR2 SQIVND, per germline (reference sequence). V was shortened by 3 bases and J by 3 bases, with 7 bases between the two germline ends. The CDR3 is 13 amino acids. DNA of the CDR3: TGTGCCAGTAGTATCCCGGGAACAGATACGCAGTATTTT. Its protein product is CASSIPGTDTQYF.

The count of this clone is one. The chain joins TRBV28 to TRBJ2-3, with 7 bases that match TRBD2. V lost 6 bases to trimming and J lost 0 bases; unmatched junction nucleotides: 6. Germline CDR1 and CDR2: MDHEN and SYDVKM. CDR3 length equals 15 residues. In DNA, the CDR3 is TGTGCCAGCAGGCTGGGGGGGTTTAGCACAGATACGCAGTATTTT. Its translation is CASRLGGFSTDTQYF.

The chain has TRBV20-1 and TRBJ2-3; D possibly corresponds to TRBD1 (5 bases). The CDR3 consists of 11 residues. Germline CDR1 is DFQATT and CDR2 is SNEGSKA (reference sequence). V dropped 6 bases and J dropped 8 bases, with 12 bases sitting between them. This chain's CDR3 is CSALWGGTQYF. DNA of the CDR3: TGCAGTGCCCTATGGGGCGGTACGCAGTATTTT.

This clone was counted a single time. The CDR3, as DNA: TGTGCCAGCAGTTATCTTTACGAGCAGTACTTC. Translation: CASSYLYEQYF. The chain uses TRBV6-6 and TRBJ2-5; D gene uncertain. The DNA matches TRBJ2-7 better at its end, which makes the J call doubtful. In germline, CDR1 is MNHNY, CDR2 SVGAGI (reference sequence). This CDR3 contains 11 residues.

V usage is TRBV7-6 and J usage is TRBJ2-7, with 9 positions matching TRBD1. With V trimmed by 5 bases and J by 6 bases, 11 bases remained unmatched. The CDR3 loop spans 15 amino acids. Germline CDR1 SGHVS, CDR2 FNYEAQ. This CDR3 reads CASSPKDRGGSEQYF. In nucleotides, the CDR3 is TGTGCCAGCAGCCCAAAGGACAGGGGAGGATCCGAGCAGTACTTC.

With respect to this clone: Other DNA sequences in the sample encode the same CDR3. The gene calls are TRBV2 and TRBJ1-6; 8 positions match TRBD1. The CDR3 has 13 amino acids. Germline V gene sequence: CDR1 SNHLY, CDR2 FYNNEI. After removal of 6 bases from V and 7 bases from J, the junction contained 2 bases not matched to a gene. Written as DNA, the CDR3 is TGTGCCAGCAGGAGACAGGGGAATTCACCCCTCCACTTT. Protein product: CASRRQGNSPLHF.

This chain joins TRBV15 and TRBJ2-7; D is uncertain. Trimming removed 1 base at V and 0 bases at J, with 10 bases between. Germline V CDR1 and CDR2: LNHNV, YYDKDF (reference sequence). The CDR3 runs to 15 residues. In nucleotides, the CDR3 is TGTGCCACCAGCAGAGGCCAGATCCTCTCCTACGAGCAGTACTTC. Protein product: CATSRGQILSYEQYF.

CDR3: CASSGQNQPQHF. CDR3 DNA: TGTGCCAGCAGTGGGCAAAATCAGCCCCAGCATTTT. The V call is TRBV28, the J call TRBJ1-5; D is ambiguous. The germline V gene encodes CDR1 MDHEN and CDR2 SYDVKM. This CDR3 is built from 12 residues. With 5 bases removed from V and 4 bases from J, the gap between germline ends came to 6 bases.

The chain combines TRBV4-1 with TRBJ2-7; the match to TRBD1 covers 7 bases. Germline V CDR1 and CDR2: MGHRA, YSYEKL. CDR3 length equals 15 residues. Trimming took 1 base from V and 4 from J; bases not matched to a gene: 7. The CDR3, as DNA: TGCGCCAGCAGCCAAGGGCCACAGGGGTTGTACGAGCAGTACTTC. Encoded protein: CASSQGPQGLYEQYF.

V and J are TRBV27 and TRBJ2-7; 9 bases map to TRBD1. The CDR3 is 13 residues long. CDR1 is MNHEY, CDR2 SMNVEV, per germline (reference sequence). Trimming at V came to 6 bases and at J to 2 bases, leaving 2 bases not matched to a gene. CDR3 sequence (DNA): TGTGCCAGCAGAGACAGGGGGACCTACGAGCAGTACTTC. It encodes CASRDRGTYEQYF.

The chain couples TRBV7-2 to TRBJ1-2; a weak D match, TRBD1 (5 bases). CDR1 and CDR2 from the germline V gene are SGHTA and FQGNSA. The CDR3 covers 13 residues. V was trimmed by 0 bases and J by 3 bases, leaving 5 bases between them. The CDR3 DNA is TGTGCCAGCAGCTTAGCCAGGGACTATGGCTACACCTTC. Its translation is CASSLARDYGYTF.

The chain employs TRBV7-2 and TRBJ2-7; TRBD1 matches 7 bases. With 5 bases clipped from V and 0 bases from J, the junction kept 4 bases outside the gene matches. Germline lookup yields CDR1 SGHTA and CDR2 FQGNSA. CDR3 length: 14 amino acids. The chain's CDR3 is CASSRGQLSYEQYF. The CDR3 coding sequence is TGTGCCAGCAGCCGGGGACAGCTCTCCTACGAGCAGTACTTC.

V is TRBV5-1 and J is TRBJ2-7, with 7 bases identical to TRBD2. Germline V lookup: CDR1 SGHRS, CDR2 YFSETQ. Trimming took 3 bases from V and 3 from J; bases not matched to a gene: 6. There are 14 residues in the CDR3. The CDR3 DNA sequence: TGCGCCAGCAGCTACCGGGGGGATCACTACGAGCAGTACTTC. It encodes CASSYRGDHYEQYF.

The CDR3 sequence is CSVEFRGYEQFF. CDR3 nucleotides: TGCAGCGTTGAATTTAGGGGTTATGAGCAGTTCTTC. The chain links TRBV29-1 to TRBJ2-1; a possible D gene is TRBD1 (5 bases). Germline CDR1 reads SQVTM; CDR2 reads ANQGSEA. This CDR3 is built from 12 residues. Between the trimmed V and J ends, which lost 2 bases and 8 bases, there was a span of 10 bases.

The chain combines TRBV5-4 with TRBJ2-1; TRBD2 aligns across 8 bases. The CDR3 runs to 15 residues. Germline lookup yields CDR1 SGHNT and CDR2 YYREEE (reference sequence). With V trimmed by 5 bases and J by 5 bases, 9 bases remained unmatched. CDR3 sequence (DNA): TGTGCCAGCAGGCCAGCGGGGGTACTTAACAATGAGCAGTTCTTC. It codes for CASRPAGVLNNEQFF.

This clone was detected only a few times. This chain links TRBV6-5 with TRBJ2-1, with TRBD1 matching 7 bases. Germline CDR1 MNHEY, CDR2 SVGAGI. The V and J ends lost 4 bases and 9 bases, in that order; junction bases with no gene match: 12. The CDR3 covers 15 residues. In nucleotides, the CDR3 is TGTGCCAGCAGTTCCCGGGACAGTCTCGTGAGTGAGCAGTTCTTC. Translated: CASSSRDSLVSEQFF.

The CDR3 bases are TGTGCCATCAGCCTTAGCGGGGGGGCCGAGGAGACCCAGTACTTC. Translated: CAISLSGGAEETQYF. The rearrangement links TRBV10-3 to TRBJ2-5; 11 positions match TRBD2. The CDR3 consists of 15 residues. CDR1 is ENHRY, CDR2 SYGVKD, per germline. J was trimmed by 5 bases and V by 6 bases; bases with no gene match: 8.

This chain connects TRBV20-1 to TRBJ1-1; 7 nucleotides line up with TRBD1. V was clipped by 4 bases and J by 8 bases; unmatched bases: 4. The CDR3 spans 11 residues. In germline, CDR1 is DFQATT, CDR2 SNEGSKA (reference sequence). The CDR3 protein is CSAIDREEAFF. CDR3 DNA sequence: TGCAGTGCTATCGACAGGGAAGAAGCTTTCTTT.

The CDR3 DNA sequence: TGCGCCAGCAGCCCCCTCGGTAGCGGGGGTGGAGATACGCAGTATTTT. This gives the protein CASSPLGSGGGDTQYF. This chain links TRBV4-1 with TRBJ2-3; 9 bases are a match to TRBD2. The germline V gene has CDR1 MGHRA and CDR2 YSYEKL. V dropped 4 bases and J dropped 5; count of bases not matched to a gene: 10. CDR3 length: 16 amino acids.

The chain couples TRBV10-2 to TRBJ2-6; a weak D match, TRBD1 (6 bases). This CDR3 has 15 residues. Trimming pared 6 bases from V and 2 bases from J, leaving 11 bases between. Germline V CDR1 and CDR2: WSHSY, SAAADI. CDR3 DNA sequence: TGCGCCAGCAGGCCGAAGGGGGCTGGGGCCAACGTCCTGACTTTC. It specifies CASRPKGAGANVLTF.

This chain connects TRBV5-1 to TRBJ1-6; no reliable D call. The CDR3 has 15 residues. Germline lookup yields CDR1 SGHRS and CDR2 YFSETQ. Trimming stripped 3 bases from V and 10 bases from J, with 17 bases between. DNA for the CDR3: TGCGCCAGCAGCTACGACCCCCCAGCGGAGTCACCCCTCCACTTT. This gives the protein CASSYDPPAESPLHF.

This chain connects TRBV29-1 to TRBJ1-1, with a weak D call TRBD1 (6 bases). The germline V gene has CDR1 SQVTM and CDR2 ANQGSEA. The CDR3 is made up of 14 amino acids. V lost 3 bases and J lost 4, with 15 bases in between. Here the CDR3 DNA reads TGCAGCGTTGATTTCCCAACAGGGTCCACTGAAGCTTTCTTT. This encodes CSVDFPTGSTEAFF.

This chain uses TRBV5-1 with TRBJ1-5; the match to TRBD1 covers 8 bases. The CDR3 has 13 amino acids. J gave up 7 bases and V 4 bases, and 4 bases lay outside the gene matches. CDR1 is SGHRS, CDR2 YFSETQ, per germline. This CDR3 reads CASSTQGGQPQHF. In nucleotides, the CDR3 is TGCGCCAGCAGCACACAGGGGGGGCAGCCCCAGCATTTT.

The chain joins TRBV30 to TRBJ2-1; TRBD2 matches at 12 bases. Germline V lookup: CDR1 GTSNPN, CDR2 SVGIG (reference sequence). This CDR3 has 17 amino acids. The trim removed 1 base at V and 5 bases at J, leaving 9 bases unmatched. The CDR3 region has the DNA TGTGCCTGGAGTGCCCCATGGACTAGCGGGAAGGACAATGAGCAGTTCTTC. It specifies CAWSAPWTSGKDNEQFF.

The chain links TRBV5-1 to TRBJ1-1; D might be TRBD1 (5 bases). CDR1 is SGHRS and CDR2 is YFSETQ in the germline V gene. This CDR3 contains 14 residues. The V end lost 7 bases, the J end lost 4 bases, and 17 bases lay between the germline ends. CDR3 nucleotides: TGCGCCAGCTGGGTACCCGGGGGGGGCACTGAAGCTTTCTTT. Protein product: CASWVPGGGTEAFF.